This T cell receptor beta chain derives from a study of blood T cells in healthy people across ages. Germline CDR1 and CDR2: SEHNR and FQNEAQ (reference sequence). The germline V and J ends were trimmed by 4 bases and 15 bases, with 16 bases remaining between them. The CDR3 contains 12 residues. Together with a sample-barcoded 5' primer, a J-beta primer mix was included in a second PCR lasting roughly 6 to 12 cycles. TCRdb reanalysed the 5' RACE reads using MiXCR and keeps one entry per CDR3 protein. The data hold about 1.1 million distinct CDR3 sequences, with roughly two fifths observed a single time.

The source is a man aged 18 to 29 in good health. Source material: blood. The V gene is TRBV7-9, the J gene TRBJ2-1; no clear D. Here the CDR3 DNA reads TGTGCCAGCAGCTCACCCGGGTCCCTCCCGTTCTTC. This sequence encodes CASSSPGSLPFF.